These T cell receptor beta chains were read from a single sample in a study of blood T cell repertoires in COVID-19. Only in-frame clones appear in the TCRdb table, and some are missing; sequencing was by immunoSEQ multiplex PCR. The repertoire holds roughly 180,000 clones, around 82% seen once, with approximately 10% in the top ten. Sequenced: PBMCs or T cells enriched from blood (not recorded which). The receptors here all came from a man aged 40-49 years who had recovered from COVID-19. The CDR3 runs from the conserved cysteine through the conserved F or W. D genes are given only for firm matches. Size values are once, few and many counts, or a class for expanded clones, and some rows have none.

abundance	j_gene	v_gene	d_gene	CDR3nt	CDR3aa
few	TRBJ2-1	TRBV4-3	TRBD1	TGCGCCAGCAGCCTCTCCGGGACAGCAATCTACAATGAGCAGTTCTTC	CASSLSGTAIYNEQFF
.	TRBJ2-5	TRBV5-3	TRBD2	TGTGCCAGAAGCGAACCTCTAGCGGGAGGGCCCCGAGTAGAGACCCAGTACTTC	CARSEPLAGGPRVETQYF
.	TRBJ2-2	TRBV5-4	.	TGTGCCAGCAGCTTGGAGCCGCTTCGGAACACCGGGGAGCTGTTTTTT	CASSLEPLRNTGELFF
.	TRBJ1-3	TRBV15	.	TGTGCCACCAGCAGCAGGGTAACTGTCACTGGAAACACCATATATTTT	CATSSRVTVTGNTIYF
.	TRBJ1-5	TRBV14	.	TGTGCCAGCAGCGAACAGGATACTCAGCCCCAGCATTTT	CASSEQDTQPQHF
.	TRBJ1-3	TRBV2	.	TGTGCCAGCGGACAGTTCCCAGGAAACACCATATATTTT	CASGQFPGNTIYF
.	TRBJ2-1	TRBV4-3	TRBD2	TGCGCCAGCAGCCAAGAGACGATAGCGGGAGGTTACAATGAGCAGTTCTTC	CASSQETIAGGYNEQFF
.	TRBJ1-5	TRBV19	TRBD1	TGTGCCAGTGAACAGGGGGCCCTCAATCAGCCCCAGCATTTT	CASEQGALNQPQHF
.	TRBJ2-2	TRBV9	.	TGTGCCAGCAGCGTAGCGGCAGGGAAGAACACCGGGGAGCTGTTTTTT	CASSVAAGKNTGELFF
.	TRBJ1-1	TRBV11-2	.	TGTGCCAGCAGCCCAACATCAGGGATGAAGACTGAAGCTTTCTTT	CASSPTSGMKTEAFF
.	TRBJ2-4	TRBV10-1	TRBD2	TGCGCCAGCAGCCTAGCGGGTCGAGTGGTCAAAAACATTCAGTACTTC	CASSLAGRVVKNIQYF
.	TRBJ1-5	TRBV18	TRBD1	TGTGCCAGCTCACCACAACAGGGGACCCATCAGCCCCAGCATTTT	CASSPQQGTHQPQHF
.	TRBJ1-1	TRBV15	.	TGTGCCACCAGCAGAGACCGACAGGCCCGTGGGGAAGCTTTCTTT	CATSRDRQARGEAFF
.	TRBJ2-3	TRBV29-1	TRBD2	TGCAGCGTTGAAGATGTATGGACTAGCGGGAATTATATAGGCACAGATACGCAGTATTTT	CSVEDVWTSGNYIGTDTQYF
once	TRBJ2-3	TRBV7-2	.	TGTGCCAGCAGCAGATCGGGACATAGCACAGATACGCAGTATTTT	CASSRSGHSTDTQYF
.	TRBJ1-4	TRBV28	TRBD1	TGTGCCAGCACCCTTCCGGGACAGGAAAAACTGTTTTTT	CASTLPGQEKLFF
.	TRBJ2-6	TRBV20-1	.	TGCAGTGCTAGTAGGGGTTCCGGGGCCAACGTCCTGACTTTC	CSASRGSGANVLTF
.	TRBJ2-3	TRBV11-2	.	TGTGCCAGCAGCTCGGGGCTGACTCTAGCGGATACGCAGTATTTT	CASSSGLTLADTQYF
once	TRBJ1-2	TRBV7-9	TRBD1	TGTGCCAGCGTCACGGACACAGGGGGCGGCTTCGATGGCTACACCTTC	CASVTDTGGGFDGYTF
.	TRBJ2-7	TRBV4-1	TRBD2	TGCGCCAGCAGCTTTCGTAACGCTGGGACTAGCGGGTCTTACTACGAGCAGTACTTC	CASSFRNAGTSGSYYEQYF
.	TRBJ1-2	TRBV29-1	TRBD1	TGCAGCGCTTCGGGACAGGGTTTTGACTATGGCTACACCTTC	CSASGQGFDYGYTF
.	TRBJ1-2	TRBV5-6	.	TGTGCCAGCAGCTTGAGAGGGCCCAGGGGCTACACCTTC	CASSLRGPRGYTF
.	TRBJ2-2	TRBV5-1	.	TGCGCCAGCAGCTTGCTCCAGGCCGCGAACACCGGGGAGCTGTTTTTT	CASSLLQAANTGELFF
.	TRBJ1-5	TRBV9	TRBD1	TGTGCCAGCGGACAGGGAAGCAATCAGCCCCAGCATTTT	CASGQGSNQPQHF
few	TRBJ1-2	TRBV19	.	TGTGCCAGTAGTTTCGGGGAAAGGGCGGCCTTTTTGGACTATGGCTACACCTTC	CASSFGERAAFLDYGYTF
.	TRBJ2-7	TRBV28	TRBD1	TGTGCCAGCAGTTCGGGACAGAGCTACGAGCAGTACTTC	CASSSGQSYEQYF
.	TRBJ1-3	TRBV19	.	TGTGCCAGTAGTATCGCGGCGGCGCACACCATATATTTT	CASSIAAAHTIYF
.	TRBJ2-7	TRBV7-3	TRBD2	TGTGCCAGCAGCTTAGGACTAGCGGGAGGGGACGAGCAGTACTTC	CASSLGLAGGDEQYF
.	TRBJ2-2	TRBV5-1	TRBD1	TGCGCCAGCTCAGGACAGGGGGCTATCGGAGAGGAGCTGTTTTTT	CASSGQGAIGEELFF
.	TRBJ2-7	TRBV5-4	TRBD2	TGTGCCAGCAGCTTGCTTTCGAGCGGGAGGGGATACGAGCAGTACTTC	CASSLLSSGRGYEQYF
.	TRBJ1-5	TRBV7-2	.	TGTGCCAGCAGCTTAGGCGGCGTCACGAGCAATCAGCCCCAGCATTTT	CASSLGGVTSNQPQHF
.	TRBJ2-1	TRBV18	TRBD1	TGTGCCAGCTCCTACTCAGGGGGAAGTACAAATGAGCAGTTCTTC	CASSYSGGSTNEQFF
.	TRBJ2-7	TRBV5-1	TRBD1	TGCGCCAGCAGCTTGGCTGGGGGCAGGGGGTTCCCCTACGAGCAGTACTTC	CASSLAGGRGFPYEQYF
.	TRBJ2-7	TRBV5-1	TRBD1	TGCGCCAGCAGCTTGGCGAGAACAGGGGGCTCCTACGAGCAGTACTTC	CASSLARTGGSYEQYF
.	TRBJ2-5	TRBV2	TRBD2	TGTGCCAGCGCTCTAGCGCTAGCGGGGGAGACCCAGTACTTC	CASALALAGETQYF
.	TRBJ2-1	TRBV6-4	TRBD2	TGTGCCAGCCTCTCTTTAGCGGGAACCTACAATGAGCAGTTCTTC	CASLSLAGTYNEQFF
.	TRBJ2-7	TRBV6-6	TRBD2	TGTGCCAGCAGTTCTACTAGCGGGAATCCATACGAGCAGTACTTC	CASSSTSGNPYEQYF
.	TRBJ1-4	TRBV10-3	TRBD1	TGTGCCATCAGTGAAAGACAGGGAGTGGAAAAACTGTTTTTT	CAISERQGVEKLFF
once	TRBJ2-2	TRBV11-2	.	TGTGCCAGCAGTTATCACACCGGGGAGCTGTTTTTT	CASSYHTGELFF
.	TRBJ1-2	TRBV6-5	.	TGTGCCAGCAGTCCGGGGTCCATTAATCCCTATGGCTACACCTTC	CASSPGSINPYGYTF
.	TRBJ2-2	TRBV7-9	TRBD1	TGTGCCAGCACCTCGGGACAGACAAGGCTCGCGAACACCGGGGAGCTGTTTTTT	CASTSGQTRLANTGELFF
few	TRBJ1-5	TRBV11-1	.	TGTGCCAGCAGCTTTAGTGACAATCAGCCCCAGCATTTT	CASSFSDNQPQHF
.	TRBJ1-2	TRBV7-9	TRBD1	TGTGCCAGCAGCTTAGTAGGACAGGGATGGACCTTC	CASSLVGQGWTF